This record covers a single T cell receptor (beta chain). Antigen specificity is unknown. This sample stems from a study of T cell responses to AZD1222 COVID-19 vaccine. Assay: immunoSEQ multiplex PCR; the TCRdb copy retains only in-frame clones and omits some. The sample includes over 130,000 clones, under 90% of them seen just once. The CDR3 consists of 12 residues. Germline values: CDR1 SGHTA, CDR2 FQGNSA. The ends lost 2 bases at V and 10 bases at J; junction bases unmatched: 2. Study-level findings and limits: The reported proportion of spike-specific TCRs targeting unmutated variant regions was nearly half.

This clonotype originated in an adult who received the AZD1222 COVID-19 vaccine. The V gene is TRBV7-2, the J gene TRBJ2-1, with TRBD2 identical over 7 bases. This specimen consisted of peripheral blood, obtained 28 days after the second AZD1222 dose. CDR3 nucleotides: TGTGCCAGCAGCTTAAACGGGAGGGAGCAGTTCTTC. It is translated as CASSLNGREQFF.